This record concerns one TCR beta chain sequence. Its binding antigen is unknown. No much larger clone exists at a distance of one base, and base qualities are not known. This specimen belongs to a study of shared clonotypes between healthy human individuals (dated by TCRdb to between 2020 and 2021). About the investigation overall: A few men and two women, aged 18 to 49 years, made up the cohort. For each donor, three plates each were used for CD4 naive and CD4 memory, two plates were used for CD8 naive, and one plate was used for CD8 memory. The study deeply sequenced blood TCR repertoires of roughly five healthy adults to estimate repertoire size and the extent of clonotype sharing between individuals. To increase sequencing depth and limit assay-specific biases, TCR repertoire library preparation and sequencing were carried out by different laboratories using diverse techniques. Per donor, leukapheresis produced somewhere between about 0.85 and 10 billion PBMCs. Here is what the overall study found, with its caveats: Estimated clonotype richness was generally larger for naive than for memory subsets. Compared with non-shared clonotypes, clonotypes shared by all four sorted-subset donors had higher generation probabilities. Even with the large sequencing depth, rarefaction of the sorted-subset datasets indicated that sequencing was incomplete. Sharing across several donors was observed for about 4.8% of naive CD4, under 4% of naive CD8, roughly 2.4% of memory CD4, and around 0.42% of memory CD8 clonotypes. The genetic and exposure-history diversity represented was limited by the small number of donors. Based on pairwise subsampling, the degree of clonotype sharing among donors was expected to be affected by sequencing depth. Sampling was restricted to blood, and TCR repertoires in tissue are likely to differ from TCR repertoires in blood.

Using the deep immunoSEQ assay, multiplex PCR amplified TCR CDR3 regions from genomic DNA. Extracted genomic DNA from each cell subset was distributed evenly across all wells of several immunoSEQ 96-well plates, and each plate was treated as a replicate. For sorted subsets, roughly 200 ng of genomic DNA, equivalent to around 30,000 T cell genomes, went into each replicate PCR. The purified libraries were quantified using a Qubit 3.0 fluorometer, sized with a Bioanalyzer 2100, and then quantified again using the KAPA Library Quantification kit. Every immunoSEQ 96-well plate was sequenced on a dedicated single-read 150-cycle Illumina NextSeq 550 flow cell. Turning to the authors' computational methods: Because the immunoSEQ output included only junctional sequences and no quality scores, the filtering could not be the same as the filtering used for full-length reads. Sequences were annotated with PyIR, a Python wrapper for IgBLAST v1.9, using IMGT germline references to assign V/J genes and CDR3. Reads were filtered out if the reads had weak V/J assignments (E-value above 1e-6), no CDR3, stop codons, out-of-frame junctions, or ambiguous translated residues. V3J clonotypes were defined as sequences sharing an identical inferred V gene, J gene, and CDR3 amino acid sequence. To compute the percentage overlap between repertoires, the number of shared unique clonotypes was divided by the size of the smaller repertoire. Three approaches were used to assess repertoire richness: RTK rarefaction, the Chao1 estimator, and Recon v2.1 estimates of unobserved clonotypes. Generation probabilities were computed with OLGA for all TCRbeta clonotypes obtained by the gDNA method from several donors. TCRdb holds this immuneACCESS table with in-frame rearrangements only. Some clones are missing; in checked studies, unresolved V genes explain under half, and the rest has no known cause. V, J and clone size reflect that table, while D and trimming were determined from the DNA. The sample table lists around 370,000 clones, roughly 96% of them with a count of one. The ten biggest clones cover 0.25% to 0.35% of the sample.

The germline V gene (reference sequence) gives CDR1 as SGHAT and CDR2 as FQDESV. Measured from the cysteine to the phenylalanine, the CDR3 is 14 residues long. Only CDR3 DNA is held: 42 bases, read in frame from base 1. From V the trimming removes 1 base and from J it removes 4 bases, while the gene matches leave 3 bases of the junction unaccounted for. Donors were healthy HIV-negative adults with no recently reported acute infections or vaccinations. Every donor was a Caucasian adult residing in Nashville, Tennessee, USA. CD8 memory samples combined magnetically selected CD45RO+ cells with CCR7-negative CD45RA+ effector memory (TemRA) cells. Blood was obtained by leukapheresis, after which PBMCs were separated by Ficoll-Histopaque density gradient centrifugation and cryopreserved in liquid nitrogen vapor phase. Analytical flow cytometry was used to check the purity and quantity of every magnetically sorted T cell population. Genomic DNA was isolated from every sorted fraction and measured by UV absorbance on a Nanodrop 2000c.

The receptor's source is a man younger than 40 in good health. The chain links TRBV11-1 with TRBJ2-5; TRBD1 agrees with 7 junctional bases. The material sequenced was memory CD8+ T cells sorted from blood. According to the study, the label for this sample's cell subset or site signals: CD45RO+ cells pooled with CCR7-negative TemRA cells. For the CDR3, the sequence is CASSLGDRRETQYF. The nucleotides are TGTGCCAGCAGCTTAGGGGACAGAAGAGAGACCCAGTACTTC.